The rows below give T cell receptor beta chains drawn from one sample of a study of blood T cell repertoires in COVID-19. Libraries were prepared by immunoSEQ multiplex PCR; TCRdb keeps only in-frame clonotypes and omits some of them. This sample has roughly 50,000 clones; 80% to 90% occur once, and the top ten carry about an eighth. Sequenced sample: peripheral blood. Receptors were obtained from a woman aged 80 or over with acute or convalescent COVID-19. Both conserved end residues are part of each CDR3. The D gene is left open where the match is weak. Clone size, where shown, is once, few, many, or a class for clones that have expanded.

J: TRBJ2-3; V: TRBV7-2; D: TRBD1; size: .; DNA: TGTGCCAGCAGCTCGCCGCTTTCGGACAGGGTTAAAGATACGCAGTATTTT; CDR3: CASSSPLSDRVKDTQYF
J: TRBJ2-7; V: TRBV11-2; D: TRBD2; size: .; DNA: TGTGCCAGCAGCTCACCGACTAGCGGGGGGTACGAGCAGTACTTC; CDR3: CASSSPTSGGYEQYF
J: TRBJ1-2; V: TRBV5-1; D: TRBD1; size: .; DNA: TGCGCCAGCAGCCCCTCTACCCGACAGGGGGGAAACTATGGCTACACCTTC; CDR3: CASSPSTRQGGNYGYTF
J: TRBJ2-7; V: TRBV5-4; D: TRBD2; size: .; DNA: TGTGCCAGCAGCGCCCGACTAGCGGGGGGGCGCGCCTACGAGCAGTACTTC; CDR3: CASSARLAGGRAYEQYF
J: TRBJ2-5; V: TRBV6-4; D: .; size: once; DNA: TGTGCCAGCAGCAAGGACAGGGTAGCGGGTCAAGAGACCCAGTACTTC; CDR3: CASSKDRVAGQETQYF
J: TRBJ2-7; V: TRBV3-1/TRBV3-2; D: TRBD1; size: .; DNA: TGTGCCAGCACCCGAAGACAGGGGCCCTACGAGCAGTACTTC; CDR3: CASTRRQGPYEQYF
J: TRBJ2-1; V: TRBV5-1; D: .; size: .; DNA: TGCGCCAGCAGCTTGATGGGGCCTGAGCAGTTCTTC; CDR3: CASSLMGPEQFF
J: TRBJ2-7; V: TRBV19; D: TRBD1; size: .; DNA: TGTGCCAGTAGTACGATTCAGGGACAGGGAAGACCCTACGAGCAGTACTTC; CDR3: CASSTIQGQGRPYEQYF
J: TRBJ1-4; V: TRBV13; D: .; size: .; DNA: TGTGCCAGCAGCTCGACTAAGCGGGGTGAAAAACTGTTTTTT; CDR3: CASSSTKRGEKLFF
J: TRBJ2-7; V: TRBV2; D: TRBD1; size: .; DNA: TGTGCCAGCAGTTTAGCGGACAGGGCCAACGGCGAGCAGTACTTC; CDR3: CASSLADRANGEQYF
J: TRBJ2-7; V: TRBV12-3/TRBV12-4; D: .; size: .; DNA: TGTGCCAGCAGCCCGGGTAGGGAGCAGTACTTC; CDR3: CASSPGREQYF
J: TRBJ1-3; V: TRBV2; D: TRBD1; size: .; DNA: TGTGCCAGCAGTCGACAGGGGGCCGACTCTGGAAACACCATATATTTT; CDR3: CASSRQGADSGNTIYF
J: TRBJ2-1; V: TRBV5-6; D: TRBD2; size: .; DNA: TGTGCCAGCAGCTCTAGCGGGGGGGCGGTTGAGCAGTTCTTC; CDR3: CASSSSGGAVEQFF
J: TRBJ1-5; V: TRBV19; D: .; size: .; DNA: TGTGCCAGTAGTATATCGGGGTCCAAATGGGGTTATAGCAATCAGCCCCAGCATTTT; CDR3: CASSISGSKWGYSNQPQHF
J: TRBJ2-7; V: TRBV2; D: .; size: once; DNA: TGTGCCAGCACCCTTGATGGGGCTGTCAACGAGCAGTACTTC; CDR3: CASTLDGAVNEQYF
J: TRBJ1-2; V: TRBV29-1; D: .; size: .; DNA: TGCAGCGTTCCCCAATCGACAGGAAACACGGGGGGCTACACCTTC; CDR3: CSVPQSTGNTGGYTF
J: TRBJ2-7; V: TRBV7-9; D: .; size: .; DNA: TGTGCCAGCAGCTTAAAGGCGACAGGCCCTGGGGCCTACGAGCAGTACTTC; CDR3: CASSLKATGPGAYEQYF
J: TRBJ1-5; V: TRBV18; D: TRBD1; size: once; DNA: TGTGCCAGCTCACCCCAGACAGGGGTGGGCAATCAGCCCCAGCATTTT; CDR3: CASSPQTGVGNQPQHF
J: TRBJ2-2; V: TRBV27; D: TRBD1; size: .; DNA: TGTGCCAGCCAGACACCGGGACAGGGAAACGGGGAGCTGTTTTTT; CDR3: CASQTPGQGNGELFF
J: TRBJ1-5; V: TRBV5-6; D: .; size: .; DNA: TGTGCCAGCAGCTCGGGCGCACACAGGAACAATCAGCCCCAGCATTTT; CDR3: CASSSGAHRNNQPQHF
J: TRBJ1-4; V: TRBV13; D: TRBD1; size: once; DNA: TGTGCCAGCAGCTTAGGGGACAGGGGTAATGAAAAACTGTTTTTT; CDR3: CASSLGDRGNEKLFF
J: TRBJ1-3; V: TRBV19; D: .; size: .; DNA: TGTGCCAGTATCTCTGACAGGAGCTCTGGAAACACCATATATTTT; CDR3: CASISDRSSGNTIYF
J: TRBJ1-6; V: TRBV4-2; D: .; size: .; DNA: TGTGCCAGCAGCCAGGGACTTGATTCACCCCTCCACTTT; CDR3: CASSQGLDSPLHF
J: TRBJ2-3; V: TRBV7-8; D: .; size: .; DNA: TGTGCCAGCAGCCCCCTGAATCGGGGGAGCACAGATACGCAGTATTTT; CDR3: CASSPLNRGSTDTQYF
J: TRBJ1-1; V: TRBV27; D: .; size: .; DNA: TGTGCCAGCAGTTTCTTGGGAGGGGGGGGGATCACTGAAGCTTTCTTT; CDR3: CASSFLGGGGITEAFF
J: TRBJ2-5; V: TRBV7-3; D: TRBD2; size: .; DNA: TGTGCCAGCAGCTCGACTAGCGGGGCGGAGACCCAGTACTTC; CDR3: CASSSTSGAETQYF
J: TRBJ1-5; V: TRBV2; D: .; size: .; DNA: TGTGCCAGCAGTGAAGGTAATGGGGGCCAGCCCCAGCATTTT; CDR3: CASSEGNGGQPQHF
J: TRBJ2-7; V: TRBV5-5; D: TRBD1; size: .; DNA: TGTGCCAGCAGCGTAACCCGGGACAGGGTCGGCGGTGAGCAGTACTTC; CDR3: CASSVTRDRVGGEQYF
J: TRBJ1-1; V: TRBV25-1; D: .; size: .; DNA: TGTGCCAGCAGAGCCCCGGGGGGGAGGGGAAACACTGAAGCTTTCTTT; CDR3: CASRAPGGRGNTEAFF
J: TRBJ2-1; V: TRBV4-1; D: TRBD2; size: .; DNA: TGCGCCAGCAGCCAGCTTGGGGCCGGGACTAGCGGCTACAATGAGCAGTTCTTC; CDR3: CASSQLGAGTSGYNEQFF
J: TRBJ1-1; V: TRBV5-6; D: TRBD1; size: .; DNA: TGTGCCAGCAGCATACGGGACAGGAAGAACACTGAAGCTTTCTTT; CDR3: CASSIRDRKNTEAFF
J: TRBJ2-7; V: TRBV3-1/TRBV3-2; D: .; size: once; DNA: TGTGCCAGCAGCCTTAGCGGCGTTTCAGAGCAGTACTTC; CDR3: CASSLSGVSEQYF